Presented here are 21 T cell receptor beta chains from one specimen sequenced in a study of shared clonotypes between healthy human individuals. Terminally differentiated effector memory CD45RA+ cells were excluded from the naive CD8 cells, which were CD45RO-negative and positively selected for CCR7. The repertoire was sequenced with immunoSEQ multiplex PCR; TCRdb's copy has only in-frame clones and lacks some. Of 1.5 million to 2.5 million clones in the sample, approximately 94% were seen once. Sequenced sample: naive CD8+ T cells sorted from blood. These receptors all stem from a man between 18 and 35 years old in good health.

This chain uses TRBV5-5 with TRBJ2-5; D is unresolved. Germline V CDR1 and CDR2: SGHKS, YYEKEE (reference sequence). The CDR3 is 15 amino acids. V lost 0 bases and J lost 5, with 14 bases in between. CDR3 sequence (DNA): TGTGCCAGCAGCTTGGCTTACGGAATGTGGGAGACCCAGTACTTC. Its translation is CASSLAYGMWETQYF.

This clone has only one observation. Other DNA sequences in this specimen translate into the identical CDR3. DNA of the CDR3: TGTGCCAGCAGTGAAGGCCCGGCAAATGAGCAGTTCTTC. Translated: CASSEGPANEQFF. The chain uses TRBV2 and TRBJ2-1; D call uncertain. Germline CDR1 is SNHLY and CDR2 is FYNNEI. This CDR3 spans 13 amino acids. The V end lost 1 base, the J end lost 7 bases, and 8 bases lay between the germline ends.

This chain links TRBV30 with TRBJ2-1; D is ambiguous. V dropped 5 bases and J dropped 6 bases, with 8 bases sitting between them. In germline, CDR1 is GTSNPN, CDR2 SVGIG (reference sequence). The CDR3 covers 11 residues. CDR3 region: CAWEPGNEQFF. CDR3 in DNA: TGTGCCTGGGAGCCTGGCAATGAGCAGTTCTTC. The entire variable domain, with the rest obtained from reference TRBV30 and TRBJ2-1, is as follows: SQTIHQWPATLVQPVGSPLSLECTVEGTSNPNLYWYRQAAGRGLQLLFYSVGIGQISSEVPQNLSASRPQDRQFILSSKKLLLSDSGFYLCAWEPGNEQFFGPGTRLTVL.

This clone was seen just once. J is TRBJ1-4 and V is TRBV7-9; 9 bases align to TRBD1. CDR1 and CDR2 from the germline V gene are SEHNR and FQNEAQ (reference sequence). The CDR3 sequence is 16 residues long. The V segment lost 5 bases and the J segment 5 bases; nucleotides outside the gene matches: 9. The CDR3 spells CASSPTTGGTNEKLFF. Here the CDR3 DNA reads TGTGCCAGCAGCCCGACAACAGGGGGCACAAATGAAAAACTGTTTTTT.

This clone showed up just once. The chain uses TRBV9 and TRBJ2-7; D could derive from TRBD1 or TRBD2 (5 bases each). CDR1 and CDR2 from the germline V gene are SGDLS and YYNGEE. CDR3 size: 14 residues. The germline V and J ends were trimmed by 4 bases and 1 base, with 12 bases remaining between them. The CDR3 nucleotides are TGTGCCAGCAGCCCGGGACCTGTGTCCTACGAGCAGTACTTC. The encoded protein is CASSPGPVSYEQYF. Complete variable domain (other parts from reference TRBV9 and TRBJ2-7): DSGVTQTPKHLITATGQRVTLRCSPRSGDLSVYWYQQSLDQGLQFLIQYYNGEERAKGNILERFSAQQFPDLHSELNLSSLELGDSALYFCASSPGPVSYEQYFGPGTRLTVT.

This sequence joins TRBV6-5 and TRBJ2-1; D is ambiguous. CDR1 MNHEY and CDR2 SVGAGI come from the germline V gene. V dropped 0 bases and J dropped 7 bases, with 10 bases sitting between them. This CDR3 spans 14 amino acids. CDR3 DNA sequence: TGTGCCAGCAGTTACTCGGGCTTCCCAAATGAGCAGTTCTTC. Translated, it gives CASSYSGFPNEQFF.

The chain is built from TRBV11-2 and TRBJ2-7, with D possibly TRBD1 on 6 matching bases. Germline CDR1 is SGHAT and CDR2 is FQNNGV. Trimming pared 5 bases from V and 2 bases from J, leaving 13 bases between. CDR3 length: 14 residues. The CDR3 spells CASSQRQDPYEQYF. The CDR3 region has the DNA TGTGCCAGCAGCCAAAGACAGGATCCCTACGAGCAGTACTTC.

V is TRBV7-9 and J is TRBJ2-1; D gene unclear. V was pared by 1 base and J by 6 bases, with 10 bases between. Per the germline V gene, CDR1 is SEHNR and CDR2 is FQNEAQ (reference sequence). The CDR3 has 14 amino acids. The CDR3 loop reads CASSLVLVGNEQFF. The CDR3 region has the DNA TGTGCCAGCAGCTTAGTTCTGGTGGGCAATGAGCAGTTCTTC.

This sequence joins TRBV10-3 and TRBJ2-7; TRBD2 matches 8 bases. Germline V CDR1 and CDR2: ENHRY, SYGVKD. This CDR3 has 13 amino acids. Trimming took 7 bases from V and 2 from J; bases not matched to a gene: 4. CDR3 DNA sequence: TGTGCCATCACGACTAGCGAGACCTACGAGCAGTACTTC. Translated, it gives CAITTSETYEQYF.

This clone was seen a few times. The rearrangement joins TRBV9 to TRBJ1-6; 9 bases are shared with TRBD1. The CDR3 covers 14 residues. In germline, CDR1 is SGDLS, CDR2 YYNGEE. Trimming cost V 5 bases and J 7 bases; bases outside gene matches: 4. The CDR3 reads CASSGQGTNSPLHF. Here the CDR3 DNA reads TGTGCCAGCAGTGGACAGGGGACCAATTCACCCCTCCACTTT.

Concerning this clone: A read error may be the cause here, since a much bigger clone is one base away. DNA of the CDR3: TGTGCCAGCAGCTCCTACTACGAGCAGTACTTC. Translating it yields CASSSYYEQYF. The chain links TRBV12-1 to TRBJ2-7; whether TRBD2, the table's D call, matches the DNA was not checked. TRBV12-1 constitutes a pseudogene. The CDR3 has 11 amino acids.

This clone has just one count. The chain carries TRBV5-5 and TRBJ1-2; the D gene is possibly TRBD1 (6 bases). The CDR3 has 14 residues. V was pared by 4 bases and J by 0 bases, with 10 bases between. Germline values: CDR1 SGHKS, CDR2 YYEKEE (reference sequence). CDR3 residues: CASSTDRANYGYTF. CDR3 nucleotide sequence: TGTGCCAGCAGCACGGACAGAGCTAACTATGGCTACACCTTC.

The rearrangement joins TRBV4-3 to TRBJ1-1, with D possibly TRBD1 on 5 matching bases. The CDR3 totals 15 residues. Germline V gene lookup returns CDR1 LGHNA and CDR2 YSLEER. The V end lost 0 bases, the J end lost 4 bases, and 12 bases lay between the germline ends. The CDR3 protein is CASSQDYRGLTEAFF. The CDR3 bases are TGCGCCAGCAGCCAAGATTATCGGGGCCTCACTGAAGCTTTCTTT.

V and J are TRBV28 and TRBJ1-3, with unresolved D. CDR3 size: 15 residues. Deletions cut 1 base from V and 4 bases from J, with 11 bases between. CDR1 is MDHEN and CDR2 is SYDVKM in the germline V gene. This CDR3 reads CASSLLGLGGNTIYF. The CDR3 bases are TGTGCCAGCAGTTTATTAGGCCTAGGCGGAAACACCATATATTTT.

The chain uses TRBV7-3 and TRBJ2-3; D may match TRBD1 or TRBD2 (5 bases each). V shed 5 bases and J shed 0 bases, with 15 bases lying between them. Germline CDR1 reads SGHTA; CDR2 reads FQGTGA. The CDR3 is 16 amino acids. CDR3: CASSTRGESSTDTQYF. The DNA of the CDR3 is TGTGCCAGCAGCACCCGAGGGGAGTCTAGCACAGATACGCAGTATTTT.

DNA for the CDR3: TGCAGCGTTGAAGGATGGGGGCAGGCGTACCAGGACTATGGCTACACCTTC. This codes for CSVEGWGQAYQDYGYTF. The V call is TRBV29-1, the J call TRBJ1-2; the D gene is possibly TRBD1 (6 bases). This CDR3 spans 17 amino acids. Germline V gene data show CDR1 as SQVTM and CDR2 as ANQGSEA. The V end lost 1 base, the J end lost 3 bases, and 21 bases lay between the germline ends.

The V and J genes are TRBV11-2 and TRBJ2-5; D unclear. Germline V CDR1 and CDR2: SGHAT, FQNNGV. V shed 6 bases and J shed 3 bases, with 11 bases lying between them. This CDR3 is 13 amino acids long. CDR3 sequence (DNA): TGTGCCAGCAGTCCCGTATGGAAAGAGACCCAGTACTTC. It translates to CASSPVWKETQYF.

This clone was counted once. CDR3 sequence reads: CASSLVRDIPYEQYF. The CDR3 nucleotides read TGTGCCAGCAGCTTAGTCCGGGACATCCCCTACGAGCAGTACTTC. The chain employs TRBV11-2 and TRBJ2-7; maybe TRBD1 (6 bases). Trimming stripped 1 base from V and 2 bases from J, with 12 bases between. Germline-derived CDR1 and CDR2 are SGHAT and FQNNGV. This CDR3 contains 15 residues.

This chain's CDR3 is CASSLGGEDYGYTF. The CDR3 coding sequence is TGTGCCAGCAGCCTCGGGGGGGAAGACTATGGCTACACCTTC. This chain connects TRBV28 to TRBJ1-2, with D perhaps TRBD1 (5 bases). This CDR3 has 14 residues. The germline V gene encodes CDR1 MDHEN and CDR2 SYDVKM. The germline V and J ends were trimmed by 6 bases and 3 bases, with 14 bases remaining between them.

On this clone: The same CDR3 also results from other DNA sequences found in this sample. CDR3 in amino acids: CASSEELAGAYEQYF. CDR3 DNA: TGTGCCAGCAGTGAAGAACTAGCGGGCGCCTACGAGCAGTACTTC. The chain links TRBV6-1 to TRBJ2-7; 9 nucleotides match TRBD2. This CDR3 has 15 residues. Trimming removed 1 base from V and 2 bases from J; junction bases left unmatched: 3. Germline V lookup: CDR1 MNHNS, CDR2 SASEGT.

The J gene is TRBJ2-5, the V gene TRBV4-3; 10 bases map to TRBD1. J lost 2 bases, V lost 3 bases, and 6 bases had no gene match. The CDR3 runs to 16 residues. Germline CDR1 is LGHNA and CDR2 is YSLEER. In nucleotides, the CDR3 is TGCGCCAGCAGCCACCTAGACAGGGGGCTGCAAGAGACCCAGTACTTC. Translating gives CASSHLDRGLQETQYF.